These 21 T cell receptor beta chains were sequenced from one sample in a study of blood T cell repertoires in COVID-19. Clones were sequenced by immunoSEQ multiplex PCR, and TCRdb holds only the in-frame ones, with some missing. In the table there are about 160,000 clones, about 88% of which are singletons. The sample consisted of peripheral blood. Every receptor here comes from a middle-aged man with acute or convalescent COVID-19.

This clone was recorded a few times. The rearrangement uses TRBV12-3 or TRBV12-4 and TRBJ2-1, with D tentatively TRBD1 (5 bases). The V gene lost 8 bases and the J gene lost 9 bases, with 14 bases spanning the gap. This CDR3 region has 12 residues. The CDR3 DNA reads TGTGCCAGCGGGCTAGATCAGGGTGAGCAGTTCTTC. This encodes CASGLDQGEQFF.

V gene TRBV11-2 combines with J gene TRBJ2-3; TRBD2 matches 9 bases. The germline V gene has CDR1 SGHAT and CDR2 FQNNGV. V lost 3 bases, J lost 0 bases, and 7 bases stayed unmatched. The length of the CDR3 is 17 residues. CDR3: CASSFSSGGPSTDTQYF. The CDR3 coding sequence is TGTGCCAGCAGCTTTTCAAGCGGGGGGCCTAGCACAGATACGCAGTATTTT.

The V gene is TRBV20-1, the J gene TRBJ2-1, with D possibly TRBD1 on 6 matching bases. Germline CDR1 DFQATT, CDR2 SNEGSKA (reference sequence). This CDR3 contains 14 residues. Trimming cost V 3 bases and J 4 bases, with 13 bases left between them. The CDR3 nucleotides are TGCAGTGCTAGTGGTCGGGACACATACAATGAGCAGTTCTTC. It yields the protein CSASGRDTYNEQFF.

The chain couples TRBV18 to TRBJ1-4, with 10 bases fitting TRBD1. V shed 3 bases and J 2 bases; nucleotides not matched to a gene: 3. The CDR3 has 16 amino acids. Germline loops: CDR1 KGHSH, CDR2 LQKENI. The CDR3 DNA reads as TGTGCCAGCTCACCTTTGACAGGGGGCACTAATGAAAAACTGTTTTTT. The encoded protein is CASSPLTGGTNEKLFF.

This clone was seen a handful of times. This chain uses TRBV11-3 with TRBJ1-1, with 11 bases identical to TRBD1. This CDR3 contains 15 residues. V shed 5 bases and J 7 bases; nucleotides not matched to a gene: 9. CDR1 and CDR2 (germline): SGHNT, YENEEA. The CDR3 loop reads CASSSGQGAGIEAFF. Here the CDR3 DNA reads TGTGCCAGCAGCAGCGGACAGGGGGCCGGTATTGAAGCTTTCTTT.

J is TRBJ2-5 and V is TRBV11-2, with D perhaps matching TRBD1 (5 bases). CDR1 is SGHAT and CDR2 is FQNNGV in the germline V gene. CDR3 length equals 13 residues. Trimming stripped 1 base from V and 5 bases from J, with 8 bases between. The CDR3 is CASSLGGAETQYF. As DNA, the CDR3 is TGTGCCAGCAGCTTAGGGGGCGCGGAGACCCAGTACTTC.

This clone was seen a single time. The CDR3 nucleotides read TGCGCCAGCAGCCAATCGAACACTGAAGCTTTCTTT. It is translated as CASSQSNTEAFF. The chain carries TRBV10-2 and TRBJ1-1; D remains unclear. Trimming pared 6 bases from V and 1 base from J, leaving 6 bases between. This CDR3 spans 12 amino acids. The germline gives CDR1 WSHSY, CDR2 SAAADI.

The chain carries TRBV11-2 and TRBJ1-2; D ambiguous. Between the trimmed V and J ends, which lost 3 bases and 6 bases, there was a span of 11 bases. CDR1 and CDR2 from the germline V gene are SGHAT and FQNNGV. CDR3 length: 13 amino acids. CDR3 nucleotides: TGTGCCAGCAGCTTCTCGGTCCCCAATGGCTACACCTTC. Amino acid sequence: CASSFSVPNGYTF.

This rearrangement joins TRBV5-1 to TRBJ2-2; maybe TRBD2 (6 bases). V was trimmed by 1 base and J by 5 bases, leaving 15 bases between them. The length of the CDR3 is 16 residues. Germline V gene lookup returns CDR1 SGHRS and CDR2 YFSETQ. Here the CDR3 DNA reads TGCGCCAGCAGCTTGACGAGTAGGGGAGGTACCGGGGAGCTGTTTTTT. This encodes CASSLTSRGGTGELFF.

This clone occurred once. The V and J genes are TRBV28 and TRBJ1-2; tentative D call: TRBD1 (6 bases). The CDR3 runs to 14 residues. V shed 5 bases and J shed 8 bases, with 18 bases lying between them. From germline, CDR1 is MDHEN and CDR2 SYDVKM. CDR3 sequence reads: CASSRQVPPWGYTF. The CDR3 DNA reads TGTGCCAGCAGTCGACAGGTCCCACCCTGGGGCTACACCTTC.

The chain links TRBV6-2 or TRBV6-3 to TRBJ2-7; D gene unclear. The CDR3 contains 12 residues. Germline V CDR1 and CDR2: MNHEY, SVGEGT. The V and J ends lost 6 bases and 4 bases respectively, with 10 bases between them. The CDR3 reads CASSRGAYEQYF. In DNA form, the CDR3 reads TGTGCCAGCAGCCGAGGAGCTTACGAGCAGTACTTC.

In this sample, this clone turned up a few times. V is TRBV3-1 (or the pseudogene TRBV3-2) and J is TRBJ1-3; 9 bases match TRBD1. The CDR3 loop spans 14 amino acids. CDR1 and CDR2 (germline): LGHDT, YNNKEL (reference sequence). The ends lost 4 bases at V and 5 bases at J; junction bases unmatched: 3. The DNA for the CDR3 is TGTGCCAGCAGCCCTGGGACAGGGAGAAACACCATATATTTT. It translates to CASSPGTGRNTIYF.

CDR3: CASSQGSTEAFF. The CDR3 nucleotides read TGTGCCAGTAGTCAGGGATCCACTGAAGCTTTCTTT. The gene calls are TRBV19 and TRBJ1-1; D perhaps matches TRBD1 (5 bases). CDR3 length: 12 amino acids. V was trimmed by 5 bases and J by 4 bases, leaving 8 bases between them. Germline V gene data show CDR1 as LNHDA and CDR2 as SQIVND (reference sequence).

This CDR3 reads CAWSVGGEGEQYF. For the CDR3, the DNA is TGTGCCTGGAGTGTAGGAGGGGAAGGCGAGCAGTACTTC. J is TRBJ2-7 and V is TRBV30, with TRBD2 as a possible D gene (6 bases). Germline CDR1 and CDR2: GTSNPN and SVGIG (reference sequence). Trimming left V 0 bases short and J 6 bases short, with 12 bases between. The CDR3 runs to 13 residues.

This chain joins TRBV19 and TRBJ2-7, with 16 bases matching TRBD2. Losses at the gene ends were 6 bases for V and 6 bases for J; bases not matched to a gene: 8. CDR1 is LNHDA, CDR2 SQIVND, per germline (reference sequence). The CDR3 is 16 amino acids. The CDR3 sequence: CASSKGLAGGPGEQYF. The DNA for the CDR3 is TGTGCCAGTAGCAAGGGACTAGCGGGGGGGCCCGGCGAGCAGTACTTC.

The chain has TRBV7-9 and TRBJ2-5, with 8 bases matching TRBD2. Germline V gene lookup returns CDR1 SEHNR and CDR2 FQNEAQ (reference sequence). CDR3 length: 15 amino acids. V was pared by 3 bases and J by 5 bases, with 8 bases of the junction left unmatched. The CDR3 sequence: CASSLTSGGGETQYF. The CDR3 DNA follows: TGTGCCAGCAGCTTGACGAGCGGGGGCGGGGAGACCCAGTACTTC. Full variable domain (missing parts from reference TRBV7-9 and TRBJ2-5): DTGVSQNPRHKITKRGQNVTFRCDPISEHNRLYWYRQTLGQGPEFLTYFQNEAQLEKSRLLSDRFSAERPKGSFSTLEIQRTEQGDSAMYLCASSLTSGGGETQYFGPGTRLLVL.

The CDR3 reads CASSSGADEKLFF. The CDR3 nucleotides read TGTGCCAGCAGCTCAGGGGCAGATGAAAAACTGTTTTTT. V is TRBV11-2 and J is TRBJ1-4; possible D gene TRBD1, 6 bases. Germline assignment: CDR1 SGHAT and CDR2 FQNNGV. V was shortened by 4 bases and J by 6 bases, with 9 bases between the two germline ends. CDR3 size: 13 residues.

This clone was observed a single time. The chain couples TRBV5-1 to TRBJ1-2, with D hard to call. This CDR3 has 13 amino acids. The V gene lost 1 base and the J gene lost 8 bases, with 12 bases spanning the gap. Germline loops: CDR1 SGHRS, CDR2 YFSETQ. CDR3 loop: CASSLSGDVGYTF. DNA for the CDR3: TGCGCCAGCAGCTTGAGCGGGGATGTGGGCTACACCTTC.

This rearrangement joins TRBV18 to TRBJ2-1; D possibly corresponds to TRBD2 (5 bases). The CDR3 covers 13 residues. Germline V lookup: CDR1 KGHSH, CDR2 LQKENI. Trimming shortened V by 3 bases and J by 8 bases, and 11 bases separated the two germline ends. Here the CDR3 DNA reads TGTGCCAGCTCACCGTATGAGGGCGATGAGCAGTTCTTC. It yields the protein CASSPYEGDEQFF.

In nucleotides, the CDR3 is TGTGCCAGCAGAAGAAAGGGGCCGGGAGCGGGTGGCTACACCTTC. As protein: CASRRKGPGAGGYTF. The chain employs TRBV28 and TRBJ1-2; TRBD1 might be the D (5 bases). The CDR3 runs to 15 residues. From germline, CDR1 is MDHEN and CDR2 SYDVKM. The germline V and J ends were trimmed by 6 bases and 7 bases, with 21 bases remaining between them.

This chain links TRBV18 with TRBJ2-2, with no clear D. Germline values: CDR1 KGHSH, CDR2 LQKENI. V was pared by 3 bases and J by 2 bases, with 16 bases between. The CDR3 covers 17 residues. The DNA of the CDR3 is TGTGCCAGCTCACCCCAAGACCCGACTTACAACACCGGGGAGCTGTTTTTT. Its translation is CASSPQDPTYNTGELFF.